Listed below are T cell receptor beta chains from one sample, sequenced in a study of blood T cell repertoires in COVID-19. Repertoires were generated with immunoSEQ multiplex PCR, while TCRdb's copy carries only in-frame clones and drops some. Of some 100,000 clones listed, around four fifths are singletons. The sequenced sample was peripheral blood. Every receptor here comes from a woman aged 70-85 years with active or convalescent COVID-19. Each CDR3 is given with its conserved first and last residue. The D gene is left open where the match is weak. Only part of the rows carry a size: once, few, many, or a class if the clone is expanded.

DNA: TGTGCCAGCAGCCCACCCCCTATGGGAGGCACCGGGGAGCTGTTTTTT
CDR3: CASSPPPMGGTGELFF
J: TRBJ2-2
V: TRBV7-2
size: NA
D: NA

DNA: TGTGCCAGCAGTTTCTTTTTAGGGGGTGAAGCTTTCTTT
CDR3: CASSFFLGGEAFF
J: TRBJ1-1
V: TRBV12-3/TRBV12-4
size: NA
D: NA

DNA: TGTGCCAGCTCACCAACACATACTGAAAAACTGTTTTTT
CDR3: CASSPTHTEKLFF
J: TRBJ1-4
V: TRBV18
size: NA
D: NA

DNA: TGCGCCAGCAGCTTAAGCGCAACGGTCGGAAACACCATATATTTT
CDR3: CASSLSATVGNTIYF
J: TRBJ1-3
V: TRBV5-1
size: NA
D: NA

DNA: TGTGCCAGCAGCCAGGGGCGGGAGTATGGAAACACCATATATTTT
CDR3: CASSQGREYGNTIYF
J: TRBJ1-3
V: TRBV7-2
size: NA
D: NA

DNA: TGTGCCAGCAGCTCGCTAGTGACCACAGATACGCAGTATTTT
CDR3: CASSSLVTTDTQYF
J: TRBJ2-3
V: TRBV13
size: NA
D: NA

DNA: TGCGCCAGCAGTGATACGGGGGGACCCACAGATACGCAGTATTTT
CDR3: CASSDTGGPTDTQYF
J: TRBJ2-3
V: TRBV10-2
size: NA
D: TRBD2

DNA: TGTGCCAGCAGCTCAGGTCTGGACACCCCTACCGCGGAGCTGTTTTTT
CDR3: CASSSGLDTPTAELFF
J: TRBJ2-2
V: TRBV5-6
size: NA
D: NA

DNA: TGTGCCACCAGGACAGGGCAATCCACTGAAGCTTTCTTT
CDR3: CATRTGQSTEAFF
J: TRBJ1-1
V: TRBV24-1
size: NA
D: TRBD1

DNA: TGCGCCAGCAGCCCCGACAGGGTTTTTACTGTCGCGAACTATGGCTACACCTTC
CDR3: CASSPDRVFTVANYGYTF
J: TRBJ1-2
V: TRBV4-1
size: once
D: TRBD1

DNA: TGTGCCAGCTCAGGATTACAGGGTTTATCGGACATTCAGTACTTC
CDR3: CASSGLQGLSDIQYF
J: TRBJ2-4
V: TRBV18
size: NA
D: NA

DNA: TGTGCCAGCCTACGGGGGTATGGCTACACCTTC
CDR3: CASLRGYGYTF
J: TRBJ1-2
V: TRBV12-3/TRBV12-4
size: NA
D: NA

DNA: TGCGCCAGCAGCGGGCCGGGACTAGCAAGGGATACGCAGTATTTT
CDR3: CASSGPGLARDTQYF
J: TRBJ2-3
V: TRBV5-1
size: NA
D: TRBD2

DNA: TGTGCCAGCAGCTTTACCGGGACATTAGCCTACAATGAGCAGTTCTTC
CDR3: CASSFTGTLAYNEQFF
J: TRBJ2-1
V: TRBV11-1
size: NA
D: NA

DNA: TGTGCCAGCAGTGCACAGGGGTATGGAAACACCATATATTTT
CDR3: CASSAQGYGNTIYF
J: TRBJ1-3
V: TRBV27
size: NA
D: TRBD1

DNA: TGTGCCTCGGCGGACAGGGAGGGGTATGGCTACACCTTC
CDR3: CASADREGYGYTF
J: TRBJ1-2
V: TRBV19
size: NA
D: TRBD1

DNA: TGTGCCAGTAGCACCGAGGCGGGACGTTGGTCACCCCTCCACTTT
CDR3: CASSTEAGRWSPLHF
J: TRBJ1-6
V: TRBV19
size: NA
D: NA

DNA: TGTGCCAGCAGCCCAGGGACAGGACCGAACACCGGGGAGCTGTTTTTT
CDR3: CASSPGTGPNTGELFF
J: TRBJ2-2
V: TRBV14
size: NA
D: TRBD1

DNA: TGTGCCACCAGAGGCTCAACAGGGAACACTGAAGCTTTCTTT
CDR3: CATRGSTGNTEAFF
J: TRBJ1-1
V: TRBV24-1
size: NA
D: NA

DNA: TGTGCCAGCAGTTTGCGGGACCCCGAGCAGTTCTTC
CDR3: CASSLRDPEQFF
J: TRBJ2-1
V: TRBV12-3/TRBV12-4
size: NA
D: NA

DNA: TGTGCCAGCAGTCCAGGACAGGGGGCAGCAATTTTTTGGACCCAGTACTTC
CDR3: CASSPGQGAAIFWTQYF
J: TRBJ2-5
V: TRBV28
size: NA
D: TRBD1

DNA: TGTGCCAGCACCCCTGCAGGGCGGCCTAACTATGGCTACACCTTC
CDR3: CASTPAGRPNYGYTF
J: TRBJ1-2
V: TRBV6-2/TRBV6-3
size: NA
D: NA

DNA: TGTGCCAGCACCGAGACAAGGGGCTACACCTTC
CDR3: CASTETRGYTF
J: TRBJ1-2
V: TRBV21-1
size: NA
D: NA

DNA: TGCGCCAGCAGCCAAGGGCTAGCGGGAAACAATGAGCAGTTCTTC
CDR3: CASSQGLAGNNEQFF
J: TRBJ2-1
V: TRBV4-3
size: once
D: TRBD2

DNA: TGTGCCAGCAGTGAAGGACAGGCTGAAGCTTTCTTT
CDR3: CASSEGQAEAFF
J: TRBJ1-1
V: TRBV2
size: NA
D: NA

DNA: TGCGCCAGCAGCCCCCCGTCCGGGACAGTTGAGCAGTACTTC
CDR3: CASSPPSGTVEQYF
J: TRBJ2-7
V: TRBV4-1
size: NA
D: TRBD1

DNA: TGTGCCAGCAGACCGCTGGCAGGGATAAATGAAAAACTGTTTTTT
CDR3: CASRPLAGINEKLFF
J: TRBJ1-4
V: TRBV5-6
size: NA
D: NA

DNA: TGTGCCAGCAGCTTACCCAGGGGACAGGGGAACACCGGGGAGCTGTTTTTT
CDR3: CASSLPRGQGNTGELFF
J: TRBJ2-2
V: TRBV5-4
size: NA
D: TRBD1

DNA: TGTGCCACCAGCAGAGACGGACAGTATTACGAGCAGTACTTC
CDR3: CATSRDGQYYEQYF
J: TRBJ2-7
V: TRBV15
size: NA
D: NA

DNA: TGCGCCTATAGTAGGGGGCTAAATACCGGGGAGCTGTTTTTT
CDR3: CAYSRGLNTGELFF
J: TRBJ2-2
V: TRBV7-2
size: NA
D: TRBD1

DNA: TGTGCCAGCAGGCGAGTCGACAGGGGGACTAATGAAAAACTGTTTTTT
CDR3: CASRRVDRGTNEKLFF
J: TRBJ1-4
V: TRBV28
size: once
D: TRBD1

DNA: TGTGCCAGCAGTGAAGTGGTCGCAGGGGAAGGCTACACCTTC
CDR3: CASSEVVAGEGYTF
J: TRBJ1-2
V: TRBV2
size: NA
D: NA

DNA: TGCAGCGTTGAATGTCGGACGATTACCGGGACAGAGAACACCGGGGAGCTGTTTTTT
CDR3: CSVECRTITGTENTGELFF
J: TRBJ2-2
V: TRBV29-1
size: once
D: TRBD1

DNA: TGTGCCAGCACTAGGTCTCCATGGCGGGGGGAAGGAGATACGCAGTATTTT
CDR3: CASTRSPWRGEGDTQYF
J: TRBJ2-3
V: TRBV2
size: NA
D: TRBD2

DNA: TGTGCCAGCTCACCGGGACTAGCAAATGAGCAGTTCTTC
CDR3: CASSPGLANEQFF
J: TRBJ2-1
V: TRBV18
size: NA
D: TRBD2

DNA: TGCGCCAGCAGCTTGGCCGGGACTAATTATGGCTACACCTTC
CDR3: CASSLAGTNYGYTF
J: TRBJ1-2
V: TRBV5-1
size: NA
D: NA

DNA: TGTGCCAGCAGTGCCCCGGGACAGGGAGGGACTCTGCTTTCACCCCTCCACTTT
CDR3: CASSAPGQGGTLLSPLHF
J: TRBJ1-6
V: TRBV2
size: NA
D: TRBD1

DNA: TGCGCCAGCAGCTTGGTGTTAGGGGCCTACGAGCAGTACTTC
CDR3: CASSLVLGAYEQYF
J: TRBJ2-7
V: TRBV5-1
size: NA
D: NA

DNA: TGTGCCAGCAGCCAAGTGGGACTGAAGTATGGCTACACCTTC
CDR3: CASSQVGLKYGYTF
J: TRBJ1-2
V: TRBV3-1/TRBV3-2
size: once
D: NA

DNA: TGTGCCAGCAGCCTCAGGCGGGGGGACGGGGAGCTGTTTTTT
CDR3: CASSLRRGDGELFF
J: TRBJ2-2
V: TRBV9
size: NA
D: TRBD2

DNA: TGTGCCACCAGTGCCGCGGGAGGAAACAATGAGCAGTTCTTC
CDR3: CATSAAGGNNEQFF
J: TRBJ2-1
V: TRBV24-1
size: NA
D: TRBD2

DNA: TGTGCCAGCAGCTGGAAACAGGGTCCTGCCGAGCAGTACTTC
CDR3: CASSWKQGPAEQYF
J: TRBJ2-7
V: TRBV5-5
size: NA
D: NA

DNA: TGCGCCAGCAGTGACCCCAGAGGAATTCTCACAGATACGCAGTATTTT
CDR3: CASSDPRGILTDTQYF
J: TRBJ2-3
V: TRBV10-2
size: NA
D: NA

DNA: TGTGCCAGCAGCTTAGCGGGACAGGGAAGTTCACCCCTCCACTTT
CDR3: CASSLAGQGSSPLHF
J: TRBJ1-6
V: TRBV7-2
size: NA
D: TRBD1

DNA: TGCGCCAGCAGCCCAGAAGCTCAGGGCTCTAACTATGGCTACACCTTC
CDR3: CASSPEAQGSNYGYTF
J: TRBJ1-2
V: TRBV5-1
size: NA
D: NA

DNA: TGCAGCGTTGAAGTGGGAGCGGGAGGGACCGGGGAGCTGTTTTTT
CDR3: CSVEVGAGGTGELFF
J: TRBJ2-2
V: TRBV29-1
size: NA
D: TRBD2

DNA: TGTGCCAGCAGTTATGACTGGAACACTGAAGCTTTCTTT
CDR3: CASSYDWNTEAFF
J: TRBJ1-1
V: TRBV5-4
size: once
D: NA

DNA: TGTGCCAGCAGTCTACGAATTCCGGGACAGGGACCTGGCTACACCTTC
CDR3: CASSLRIPGQGPGYTF
J: TRBJ1-2
V: TRBV28
size: NA
D: TRBD1

DNA: TGTGCCAGCAGTGATACGGGAAACTCCTACGAGCAGTACTTC
CDR3: CASSDTGNSYEQYF
J: TRBJ2-7
V: TRBV2
size: NA
D: NA

DNA: TGTGCCAGCAGTCAATATGGCAACGATAATTCACCCCTCCACTTT
CDR3: CASSQYGNDNSPLHF
J: TRBJ1-6
V: TRBV14
size: once
D: NA

DNA: TGTGCCAGCAGTTCCTCCGGGTCCATGGAGCAGTACTTC
CDR3: CASSSSGSMEQYF
J: TRBJ2-7
V: TRBV6-2/TRBV6-3
size: few
D: NA

DNA: TGTGCCAGCAGCGGGGGACAGAGTAATGAAAAACTGTTTTTT
CDR3: CASSGGQSNEKLFF
J: TRBJ1-4
V: TRBV7-8
size: few
D: TRBD1

DNA: TGCGCCAGCAGCTTGGGGGAGGTGCAGTACTTC
CDR3: CASSLGEVQYF
J: TRBJ2-7
V: TRBV5-1
size: NA
D: NA